This T cell receptor (beta chain) was sequenced in a study of metastatic and nonmetastatic thyroid tumors. Among the patients, none had received any treatment before thyroid surgery. This clone was counted at least ten times. Germline CDR1 is DFQATT and CDR2 is SNEGSKA (reference sequence). Trimming stripped 4 bases from V and 0 bases from J, with 6 bases between. The CDR3 contains 12 residues. TCRdb reassembled clones from the PCR reads with MiXCR. The profile covers about 25,000 clones, with more than 20% appearing a single time and roughly 4.4% taken by the ten largest. Sequenced input: adjacent normal tissue. The chain carries TRBV20-1 and TRBJ1-1; D remains ambiguous. The sequence derives from a female donor with papillary thyroid cancer or a benign thyroid nodule (not recorded which). Some clones in this sample may be carry-over from other donors' samples. CDR3 sequence reads: CSATVVNTEAFF. The CDR3 region has the DNA TGCAGTGCTACGGTCGTGAACACTGAAGCTTTCTTT.